Shown below are 4 T cell receptor beta chains from a single sample sequenced in a study of control samples from healthy donors and cancer patients. Clones were read by immunoSEQ multiplex PCR, and TCRdb kept only the in-frame ones, dropping some. The table lists 100,000 to 150,000 clones, 80% to 95% of them singletons. The sequencing sample was made of blood. These receptors were collected from a man aged 35 to 55 in good health.

The rearrangement uses TRBV6-5 and TRBJ1-2; D possibly corresponds to TRBD1 (5 bases). Per germline, CDR1 MNHEY and CDR2 SVGAGI. The length of the CDR3 is 15 residues. The V gene lost 2 bases and the J gene lost 8 bases, with 18 bases spanning the gap. The CDR3 loop is CASSYKTAILAGYTF. CDR3 coding DNA: TGTGCCAGCAGTTACAAGACAGCCATCCTGGCCGGCTACACCTTC.

The chain is built from TRBV2 and TRBJ2-7; tentatively, D is TRBD2 (6 bases). Trimming stripped 7 bases from V and 7 bases from J, with 17 bases between. The CDR3 is 13 amino acids. Germline loops: CDR1 SNHLY, CDR2 FYNNEI. CDR3 nucleotides: TGTGCCAGCAAAAGAGGAGGGGTAAGGGAGCAGTACTTC. Its translation: CASKRGGVREQYF.

This rearrangement joins TRBV19 to TRBJ1-2; D uncertain. V lost 3 bases and J 8 bases, leaving 10 bases between the germline ends. Germline V gene sequence: CDR1 LNHDA, CDR2 SQIVND (reference sequence). This CDR3 spans 12 amino acids. CDR3 nucleotides: TGTGCCAGTAGTATCCCAGTCGGGGGCTACACCTTC. Residues: CASSIPVGGYTF.

The chain recombines TRBV29-1 with TRBJ1-3; 8 nucleotides agree with TRBD1. From germline, CDR1 is SQVTM and CDR2 ANQGSEA. CDR3 length equals 13 residues. V dropped 6 bases and J dropped 4; count of bases not matched to a gene: 5. CDR3 sequence reads: CSVRQGYGNTIYF. The CDR3 DNA sequence: TGCAGCGTGAGACAGGGGTACGGAAACACCATATATTTT.